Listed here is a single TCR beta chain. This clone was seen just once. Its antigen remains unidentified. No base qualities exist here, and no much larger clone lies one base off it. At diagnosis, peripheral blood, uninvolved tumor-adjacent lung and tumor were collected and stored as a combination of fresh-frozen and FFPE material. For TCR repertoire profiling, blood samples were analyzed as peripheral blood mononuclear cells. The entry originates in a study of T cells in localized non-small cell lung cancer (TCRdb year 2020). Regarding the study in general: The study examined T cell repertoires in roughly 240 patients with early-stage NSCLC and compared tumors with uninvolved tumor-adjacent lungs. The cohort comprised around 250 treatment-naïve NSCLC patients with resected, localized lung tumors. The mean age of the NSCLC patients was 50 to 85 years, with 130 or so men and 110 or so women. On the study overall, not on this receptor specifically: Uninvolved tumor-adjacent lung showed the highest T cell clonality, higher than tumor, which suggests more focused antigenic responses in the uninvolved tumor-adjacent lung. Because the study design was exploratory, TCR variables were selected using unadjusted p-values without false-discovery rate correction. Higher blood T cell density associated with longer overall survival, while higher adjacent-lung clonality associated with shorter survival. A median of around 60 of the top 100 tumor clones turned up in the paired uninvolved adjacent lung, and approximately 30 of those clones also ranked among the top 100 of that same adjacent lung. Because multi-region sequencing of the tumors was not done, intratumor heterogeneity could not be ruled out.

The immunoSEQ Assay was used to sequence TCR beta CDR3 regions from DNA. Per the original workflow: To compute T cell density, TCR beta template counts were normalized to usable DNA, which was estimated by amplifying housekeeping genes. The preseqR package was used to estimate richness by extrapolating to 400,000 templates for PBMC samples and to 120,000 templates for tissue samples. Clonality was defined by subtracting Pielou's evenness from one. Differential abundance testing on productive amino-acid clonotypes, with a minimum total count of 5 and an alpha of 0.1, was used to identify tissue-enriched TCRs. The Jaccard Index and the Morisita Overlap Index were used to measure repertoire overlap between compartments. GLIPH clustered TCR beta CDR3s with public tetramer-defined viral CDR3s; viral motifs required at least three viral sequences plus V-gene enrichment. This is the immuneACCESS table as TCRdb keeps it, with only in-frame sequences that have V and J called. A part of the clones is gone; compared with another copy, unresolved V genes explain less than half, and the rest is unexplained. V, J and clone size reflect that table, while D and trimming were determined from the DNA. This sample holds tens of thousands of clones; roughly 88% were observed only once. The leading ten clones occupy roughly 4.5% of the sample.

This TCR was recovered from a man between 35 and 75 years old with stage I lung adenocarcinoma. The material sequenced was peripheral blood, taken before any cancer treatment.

The nucleotide sequence is given as TGTGCCAGCAGCTTTGGGACAGTCGGCTATGGCTACACCTTC. The translation is CASSFGTVGYGYTF. The chain uses TRBV5-6 and TRBJ1-2; a stretch of 7 junction bases matches TRBD1. Inclusive of the bounding cysteine and phenylalanine, the CDR3 is 14 residues long. The entry retains the CDR3 DNA only, 42 bases that are in frame from base 1. From a lookup of the germline V gene, CDR1 and CDR2 are SGHDT and YYEEEE. Trimmed from V: 2 bases; trimmed from J: 4 bases; junction bases lacking a gene match: 5.